This T cell receptor beta chain derives from a study of T cell repertoires in cytomegalovirus infection. Turning to the study itself: Recently identified HLA-C-restricted CMV epitopes and well-studied HLA-B-restricted CMV epitopes were used by the study. Study-level points and caveats: The study found HLA-C-restricted CMV-specific TCR beta clonotypes dominating the ex vivo response.

The V and J ends lost 5 bases and 2 bases respectively, with 17 bases between them. This CDR3 comprises 16 residues. TCRdb ran MiXCR on the reads and lists one entry per CDR3 protein. The sample carries 650,000 to 900,000 distinct CDR3 sequences, 32% recorded once. This clonotype has only a few counts. Its matching antigen is unknown. The J gene is TRBJ2-3, the V gene TRBV12-3 or TRBV12-4, with TRBD1 as a possible D gene (6 bases). The clonotype comes from a human donor in good health (CMV status not recorded). Some clones in this sample may be carry-over from other donors' samples. The sequencing here drew on cultured CD8+ T cells from PBMCs, taken from culture after CMV antigen stimulation. The CDR3 here is CASSTSGDTYTDTQYF. The CDR3 nucleotides are TGTGCCAGCAGTACGAGTGGGGACACGTACACAGATACGCAGTATTTT.